Below are 17 T cell receptor beta chains sequenced from a single sample in a study of blood T cell repertoires in COVID-19. The table came from immunoSEQ multiplex PCR; TCRdb's copy has only in-frame clones and leaves some out. The sample has some 400,000 clones, roughly 89% seen once. Sample: PBMCs or T cells enriched from blood (not recorded which). The receptors stem from a woman younger than 45 who had recovered from COVID-19.

This chain links TRBV9 with TRBJ2-5; TRBD1 agrees at 8 bases. V lost 0 bases to trimming and J lost 4 bases; unmatched junction nucleotides: 5. The CDR3 consists of 15 residues. Germline CDR1 and CDR2: SGDLS and YYNGEE. Written as DNA, the CDR3 is TGTGCCAGCAGCGTAGGGACAGGGAAGGGAGAGACCCAGTACTTC. As protein: CASSVGTGKGETQYF. The whole variable domain, filled in from reference TRBV9 and TRBJ2-5, reads DSGVTQTPKHLITATGQRVTLRCSPRSGDLSVYWYQQSLDQGLQFLIQYYNGEERAKGNILERFSAQQFPDLHSELNLSSLELGDSALYFCASSVGTGKGETQYFGPGTRLLVL.

The genes are TRBV19 and TRBJ1-4; D may be TRBD1 (5 bases). CDR1 and CDR2 (germline): LNHDA, SQIVND (reference sequence). This CDR3 contains 17 residues. V lost 6 bases, J lost 10 bases, and 27 bases lay in between. CDR3 sequence reads: CASSPSPLRGNFGKLFF. The CDR3 nucleotides read TGTGCCAGTAGCCCCAGCCCCCTTCGGGGGAATTTCGGAAAACTGTTTTTT.

The V gene is TRBV7-9, the J gene TRBJ2-7; weak D call: TRBD2 (6 bases). Germline CDR1 is SEHNR and CDR2 is FQNEAQ (reference sequence). V was shortened by 1 base and J by 2 bases, with 9 bases between the two germline ends. CDR3 length: 14 residues. CDR3 region: CASSLVAGPYEQYF. CDR3 in DNA: TGTGCCAGCAGCTTAGTGGCGGGACCCTACGAGCAGTACTTC.

The gene calls are TRBV27 and TRBJ2-5; 8 bases are shared with TRBD2. The CDR3 is 19 amino acids. CDR1 MNHEY and CDR2 SMNVEV come from the germline V gene (reference sequence). J gave up 5 bases and V 4 bases, and 21 bases lay outside the gene matches. DNA of the CDR3: TGTGCCAGCAGTTCAAGGGTCCCGACCGGCGGGAGGTCAATTGAGACCCAGTACTTC. It encodes CASSSRVPTGGRSIETQYF.

This chain connects TRBV7-9 to TRBJ1-2; perhaps TRBD1 as D (5 bases). This CDR3 is built from 14 residues. Germline CDR1 reads SEHNR; CDR2 reads FQNEAQ (reference sequence). The ends were cut back, 2 bases at V and 6 bases at J, with 13 bases in the middle. The CDR3 bases are TGTGCCAGCAGCTTAATCGGGGGAGGGGATGGCTACACCTTC. It translates to CASSLIGGGDGYTF. The full variable domain, rest sourced from reference TRBV7-9 and TRBJ1-2, is DTGVSQNPRHKITKRGQNVTFRCDPISEHNRLYWYRQTLGQGPEFLTYFQNEAQLEKSRLLSDRFSAERPKGSFSTLEIQRTEQGDSAMYLCASSLIGGGDGYTFGSGTRLTVV.

The CDR3 DNA reads as TGTGCCAGCAGTCCTCACACAGGGACGGGGGGAAACACCATATATTTT. This codes for CASSPHTGTGGNTIYF. The V gene is TRBV28, the J gene TRBJ1-3; the D gene is possibly TRBD1 (6 bases). The ends were cut back, 5 bases at V and 4 bases at J, with 18 bases in the middle. CDR1 and CDR2 from the germline V gene are MDHEN and SYDVKM. The CDR3 covers 16 residues.

This clone came up a few times. This chain joins TRBV29-1 and TRBJ1-1; no firm D call. Germline values: CDR1 SQVTM, CDR2 ANQGSEA. The CDR3 is 12 amino acids. With 1 base removed from V and 11 bases from J, the gap between germline ends came to 14 bases. For the CDR3, the DNA is TGCAGCGTTGAAGTCGGGATTTTGGATGCTTTCTTT. Amino acid sequence: CSVEVGILDAFF.

The chain has TRBV5-1 and TRBJ2-1; D is perhaps TRBD1 (6 bases). Trimming removed 0 bases from V and 9 bases from J, with 13 bases in between. Per the germline V gene, CDR1 is SGHRS and CDR2 is YFSETQ. The CDR3 totals 14 residues. The CDR3 nucleotides are TGCGCCAGCAGCTTGGATTACACAGGGACTGAGCAGTTCTTC. This codes for CASSLDYTGTEQFF.

The chain recombines TRBV4-2 with TRBJ2-1, with 11 bases aligning to TRBD2. This CDR3 spans 14 amino acids. Germline trimming cut 8 bases from V and 10 bases from J; bases unmatched to any gene: 10. Germline V gene data show CDR1 as LGHNA and CDR2 as YNFKEQ. CDR3 nucleotides: TGTGCCAGCTCTGCTAGCGGGGGGAAATTGGAGCAGTTCTTC. Protein sequence: CASSASGGKLEQFF.

The J gene is TRBJ1-5, the V gene TRBV7-2, with 8 bases aligning to TRBD1. V shed 2 bases, J shed 5 bases, and the junction held 5 bases outside the gene matches. CDR1 and CDR2 from the germline V gene are SGHTA and FQGNSA. The CDR3 extends over 15 amino acids. As DNA, the CDR3 is TGTGCCAGCAGCTTAAGTATGACAGGGGATCAGCCCCAGCATTTT. Protein: CASSLSMTGDQPQHF.

The genes are TRBV24-1 and TRBJ2-3, with 10 nucleotides matching TRBD2. Germline loops: CDR1 KGHDR, CDR2 SFDVKD. The CDR3 has 14 residues. J lost 6 bases, V lost 10 bases, and 9 bases had no gene match. In DNA form, the CDR3 reads TGTGCCACGCGCGGGACTAGCGAATTCGATACGCAGTATTTT. Protein product: CATRGTSEFDTQYF.

The chain employs TRBV10-1 and TRBJ2-6; possible D gene TRBD1, 6 bases. Germline V gives CDR1 WNHNN, CDR2 SYGVQD (reference sequence). V was trimmed by 7 bases and J by 2 bases, leaving 21 bases between them. This CDR3 has 18 amino acids. The CDR3: CASNPTTGKSAGANVLTF. The CDR3 region has the DNA TGCGCCAGCAACCCAACGACAGGTAAATCAGCTGGGGCCAACGTCCTGACTTTC.

The chain carries TRBV2 and TRBJ2-7, with TRBD1 matching over 7 bases. V gave up 5 bases and J gave up 12 bases; unmatched junction bases: 4. The CDR3 covers 10 residues. Germline V CDR1 and CDR2: SNHLY, FYNNEI. The CDR3 DNA reads as TGTGCCAGCAGTCTGACAGGGTCGTACTTC. This gives the protein CASSLTGSYF.

The chain is built from TRBV4-3 and TRBJ1-2, with 10 bases identical to TRBD1. V lost 5 bases, J lost 8 bases, and 14 bases stayed unmatched. Germline assignment: CDR1 LGHNA and CDR2 YSLEER. The CDR3 has 16 amino acids. CDR3 sequence: CASSYSGTGESYGYTF. As DNA, the CDR3 is TGCGCCAGCAGCTACTCCGGGACAGGGGAATCTTACGGCTACACCTTC.

The chain carries TRBV5-1 and TRBJ2-7; D possibly corresponds to TRBD2 (5 bases). The CDR3 covers 13 residues. The V gene's germline CDR1 is SGHRS and CDR2 YFSETQ. Trimming took off 1 base at V and 3 bases at J, with 8 bases between the two ends. The CDR3 coding sequence is TGCGCCAGCAGCTTGTCGGGGAACTACGAGCAGTACTTC. Translated, it gives CASSLSGNYEQYF.

The V and J genes are TRBV3-1 (or the pseudogene TRBV3-2) and TRBJ1-1, with no clear D. V was shortened by 1 base and J by 3 bases, with 18 bases between the two germline ends. Germline V gene lookup returns CDR1 LGHDT and CDR2 YNNKEL (reference sequence). CDR3 length: 17 amino acids. The CDR3 bases are TGTGCCAGCAGCCAAGGTTCATGGGCTTTATTTGACACTGAAGCTTTCTTT. It specifies CASSQGSWALFDTEAFF.

The rearrangement joins TRBV27 to TRBJ1-5; possible D gene TRBD1, 5 bases. CDR3 length equals 15 residues. The V gene's germline CDR1 is MNHEY and CDR2 SMNVEV (reference sequence). Trimming took 0 bases from V and 7 from J, leaving 13 bases between them. Written as DNA, the CDR3 is TGTGCCAGCAGTTTATCCGGGGGAGGAAGACAGCCCCAGCATTTT. Amino acids: CASSLSGGGRQPQHF.